The 2 T cell receptor beta chains below were found in one sample sequenced in a study of naive and memory T cell subsets. The beta constant-region primer was an equimolar mix of two oligonucleotides covering TRBC1 and TRBC2. MiXCR was run by TCRdb on the UMI-ligation and nested PCR reads, yielding one entry per CDR3 protein. Seen here are 75,000 to 85,000 distinct CDR3 sequences, over 10% observed once, and the top ten hold 0.7% to 0.95%. Material for sequencing was central memory CD4+ T cells from blood. The receptors stem from a human donor in good health.

This clonotype was observed at least ten times. This chain joins TRBV2 and TRBJ2-7; 7 nucleotides agree with TRBD2. The V segment lost 2 bases and the J segment 5 bases; nucleotides outside the gene matches: 9. This CDR3 spans 15 amino acids. Germline V gene sequence: CDR1 SNHLY, CDR2 FYNNEI. CDR3 DNA sequence: TGTGCCAGCAGTGAAACGGCGGGAGCCCTAAACGAGCAGTACTTC. It yields the protein CASSETAGALNEQYF.

The chain uses TRBV28 and TRBJ2-1; D not resolved. The V gene's germline CDR1 is MDHEN and CDR2 SYDVKM. This CDR3 contains 11 residues. Between the trimmed V and J ends, which lost 9 bases and 5 bases, there was a span of 8 bases. The CDR3 bases are TGTGCCAGTCACGCCAACAATGAGCAGTTCTTC. It encodes CASHANNEQFF.